This TCR beta chain was observed in a study of blood T cell repertoires in COVID-19. Study-wide context: Both acute and convalescent COVID-19 samples were obtained from the United States, Italy and Spain.

Seattle patients were enrolled during active infection and followed longitudinally. Study processing details: From reference gene primer amplification, estimates of nucleated cell counts were derived. Sequencing used immunoSEQ multiplex PCR; TCRdb keeps in-frame clones, though not all of them. That table gives V, J and clone size, and the DNA gave D and trimming. Among about 480,000 clones listed, 89% were seen once. The CDR3 covers 17 residues. Germline CDR1 SGHRS, CDR2 YFSETQ. Germline trimming cut 4 bases from V and 8 bases from J; bases unmatched to any gene: 15. The clonotype comes from a man in his late teens or twenties with COVID-19, enrolled during active disease. The J gene is TRBJ1-4, the V gene TRBV5-1, with 9 bases lining up with TRBD1. The sequenced material came from peripheral blood. In DNA, the CDR3 is TGCGCCAGCAGCGGCACAGGGGGCGCGAGGTTCAGAGAAAAACTGTTTTTT. It codes for CASSGTGGARFREKLFF.